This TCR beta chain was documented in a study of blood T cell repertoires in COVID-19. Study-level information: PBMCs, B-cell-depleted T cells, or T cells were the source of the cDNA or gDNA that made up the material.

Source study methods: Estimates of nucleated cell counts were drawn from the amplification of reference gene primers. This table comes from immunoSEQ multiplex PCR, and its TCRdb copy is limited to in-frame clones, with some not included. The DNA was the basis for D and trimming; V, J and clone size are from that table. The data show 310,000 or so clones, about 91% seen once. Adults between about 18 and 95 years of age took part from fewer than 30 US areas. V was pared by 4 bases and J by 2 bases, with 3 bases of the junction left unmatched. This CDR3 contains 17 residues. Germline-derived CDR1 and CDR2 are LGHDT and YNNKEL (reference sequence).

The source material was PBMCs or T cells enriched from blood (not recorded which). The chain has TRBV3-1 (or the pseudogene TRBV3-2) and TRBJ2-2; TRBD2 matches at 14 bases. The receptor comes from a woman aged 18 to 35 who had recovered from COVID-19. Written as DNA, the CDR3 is TGTGCCAGCAGCCGGACTAGCGGGGGGTTTAACACCGGGGAGCTGTTTTTT. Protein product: CASSRTSGGFNTGELFF.